Shown below are 6 T cell receptor beta chains from a single sample sequenced in a study of CD8+ T cells in alopecia areata. Extracted RNA was reverse transcribed into cDNA, the sequencing template. Sequenced by immunoSEQ multiplex PCR; TCRdb stores in-frame clones only, minus some. Of some 150,000 clones listed, about 51% are singletons. The material sequenced was CD8+ T cells sorted from blood, taken at week 0. Receptors originate from a human donor with alopecia areata.

This chain uses TRBV6-5 with TRBJ1-2; D is unresolved. V lost 5 bases, J lost 8 bases, and 15 bases lay in between. The CDR3 extends over 13 amino acids. The germline V gene has CDR1 MNHEY and CDR2 SVGAGI. The CDR3 sequence: CASSPSLLEGYTF. Here the CDR3 DNA reads TGTGCCAGCAGTCCCTCCCTATTGGAAGGCTACACCTTC.

The chain has TRBV2 and TRBJ1-5, with unresolved D. CDR1 is SNHLY and CDR2 is FYNNEI in the germline V gene. This CDR3 has 14 amino acids. V gave up 4 bases and J gave up 1 base, with 8 bases separating them. This CDR3 reads CASSVLGSNQPQHF. For the CDR3, the DNA is TGTGCCAGCAGTGTACTAGGGAGCAATCAGCCCCAGCATTTT.

By sample share, this clone is medium-sized. The sample contains more than one DNA sequence encoding this CDR3. This sequence joins TRBV30 and TRBJ1-1; D is unresolved. CDR3 length: 11 amino acids. Germline CDR1 is GTSNPN and CDR2 is SVGIG (reference sequence). V gave up 0 bases and J gave up 6 bases, with 5 bases separating them. CDR3 coding DNA: TGTGCCTGGAGTGTATTAGCTGAAGCTTTCTTT. Encoded protein: CAWSVLAEAFF.

V and J are TRBV25-1 and TRBJ1-5; no clear D. The CDR3 runs to 10 residues. CDR1 and CDR2 from the germline V gene are MGHDK and SYGVNS. This CDR3 reads CPLGNQPQHF. CDR3 DNA: TGTCCCCTTGGGAATCAGCCCCAGCATTTT.

A few counts support this clone. This chain connects TRBV6-5 to TRBJ2-2; no firm D call. Germline V CDR1 and CDR2: MNHEY, SVGAGI. The CDR3 has 12 amino acids. V lost 5 bases and J lost 7, with 8 bases in between. CDR3 bases: TGTGCCAGCAGTCTCGGTGGCGGGGAGCTGTTTTTT. It is translated as CASSLGGGELFF.

The chain joins TRBV7-9 to TRBJ2-2; 11 positions match TRBD2. The ends lost 2 bases at V and 4 bases at J; junction bases unmatched: 6. CDR1 SEHNR and CDR2 FQNEAQ come from the germline V gene (reference sequence). The CDR3 length is 17 residues. DNA of the CDR3: TGTGCCAGCAGCTTAACTAGCGGGGGACCTGTCACCGGGGAGCTGTTTTTT. This sequence encodes CASSLTSGGPVTGELFF.